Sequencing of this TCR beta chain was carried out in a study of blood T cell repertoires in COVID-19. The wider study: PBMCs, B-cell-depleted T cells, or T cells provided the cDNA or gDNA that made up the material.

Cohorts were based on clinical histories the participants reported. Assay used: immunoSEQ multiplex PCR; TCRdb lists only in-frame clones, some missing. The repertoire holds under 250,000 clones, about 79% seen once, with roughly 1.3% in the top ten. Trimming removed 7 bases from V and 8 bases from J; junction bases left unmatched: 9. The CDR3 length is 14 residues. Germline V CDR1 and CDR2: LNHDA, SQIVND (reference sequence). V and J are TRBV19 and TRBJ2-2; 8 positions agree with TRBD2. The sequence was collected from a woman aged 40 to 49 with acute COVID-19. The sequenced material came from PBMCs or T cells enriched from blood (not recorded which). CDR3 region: CASTPGGGTGELFF. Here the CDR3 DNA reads TGTGCCAGTACCCCGGGGGGGGGAACTGGGGAGCTGTTTTTT.